This is a list of T cell receptor beta chains from one sample in a study of shared clonotypes between healthy human individuals. The table came from immunoSEQ multiplex PCR; TCRdb's copy has only in-frame clones and leaves some out. The sample records 100,000 to 120,000 clones, under 70% being singletons. Specimen: memory CD8+ T cells sorted from blood. The origin of the receptors is a woman under 40 in good health. Each CDR3 is given with its conserved first and last residue. Fields, in order: D gene, V gene, CDR3 protein. D genes are given only for firm matches.

TRBD2,TRBV19,CASSIGAGSPHTGELFF
-,TRBV9,CASSVGSVVNEKLFF
TRBD2,TRBV28,CASSLGGSTYNEQFF
-,TRBV6-5,CASSYSETPYEQYF
-,TRBV2,CASSSPTVRYEQYF
TRBD1,TRBV19,CASSIRTGVNTEAFF
-,TRBV6-4,CASSACQECEQFF
TRBD1,TRBV18,CASSGQGYEQYF
-,TRBV14,CASRWSSYEQYF
-,TRBV2,CASSEVRARIPLWVAKNIQYF
TRBD1,TRBV29-1,CSVGGGRVPSYEQYF
-,TRBV28,CATKRFSYEQYF
TRBD2,TRBV6-4,CASSDSSGSGYNEQFF
-,TRBV14,CASSETPSGYEQYF
TRBD1,TRBV15,CATSMDRASYEQYF
TRBD1,TRBV6-4,CASSQNHRDRGTTNYGYTF
-,TRBV6-6,CASSYSGPSGGTF
TRBD2,TRBV4-1,CASSQDLMERGLASF
-,TRBV27,CASSSTPGPLDEQYF
TRBD1,TRBV5-4,CASSSRGQDLYGYTF
-,TRBV28,CASLAPSSYNEQFF
TRBD2,TRBV7-9,CASSLRAGGYNEQFF
-,TRBV27,CASSLSSGHYEQYF
-,TRBV4-1,CASSQVMSGANVLTF
-,TRBV30,CAWSVDSSFGEAFF
TRBD2,TRBV19,CASSNPLPGLAGVGYEQYF
-,TRBV6-4,CASSEAGLDSTDTQYF
TRBD2,TRBV28,CASSFAPWTSEKETQYF
TRBD2,TRBV4-1,CASSQVAGDQETQYF
-,TRBV9,CASSVGDGELFF
-,TRBV29-1,CSVAGPGNTIYF
-,TRBV7-1,CASSRRGGGQETQYF
-,TRBV4-1,CASSLSPGDNEQFF
-,TRBV19,CASSSGGQNTEAFF
-,TRBV6-5,CASSYSTWGKETQYF
-,TRBV9,CASSPRSVIGGNEQFF
TRBD1,TRBV6-1,CASRDGQGTPYEQYF
-,TRBV5-1,CASSLGSGAEQYF
-,TRBV11-1,CASSPVLSGDEQYF
-,TRBV7-2,CASSLEYLRVDEQFF
TRBD2,TRBV11-2,CASSLVSGRGNEQFF
-,TRBV6-4,CASSEADGSVTGELFF
-,TRBV6-6,CASSHQAQGLNEQFF